These 25 T cell receptor beta chains originate from one sample sequenced in a study of T cell repertoires in cytomegalovirus infection. TCRdb reanalysed the reads using MiXCR and keeps one entry per CDR3 protein. The sample lists approximately 630,000 distinct CDR3 sequences, about 24% occurring once. The material sequenced was CD8+ T cells from PBMCs. The receptor source for this set is a human donor in good health (CMV status not recorded). Some clones in this sample may be carry-over from other donors' samples.

Note on this clonotype: A much larger clone lies a single base off, so this may be a read error. The chain couples TRBV19 to TRBJ1-1; TRBD1 aligns across 7 bases. Germline values: CDR1 LNHDA, CDR2 SQIVND (reference sequence). CDR3 size: 16 residues. V trimming: 4 bases; J trimming: 5 bases; junction bases outside the gene matches: 13. The CDR3 loop is CASSKRDSGSKTEAFF. The CDR3 region has the DNA TGTGCCAGTAGTAAACGGGACAGCGGTTCAAAAACTGAAGCTTTCTTT.

There are a few counts of this clonotype. The chain links TRBV9 to TRBJ2-1; 10 nucleotides match TRBD1. Per germline, CDR1 SGDLS and CDR2 YYNGEE. V shed 0 bases and J 14 bases; nucleotides not matched to a gene: 8. This CDR3 has 14 amino acids. CDR3 in DNA: TGTGCCAGCAGCGTAGAGGGGCGAGGACAGGGGGAGTTCTTC. Encoded protein: CASSVEGRGQGEFF.

In regard to this clonotype: Since a much larger clone is just one base distant, this may be a read error. This CDR3 fails to terminate in the conserved phenylalanine or tryptophan, so it likely reflects a read error. For the CDR3, the DNA is TGTGCCAGCAGTCCTCGACAGGGGGCGAGCGGGGAGCTGTTTGTT. This encodes CASSPRQGASGELFV. The V call is TRBV12-3 or TRBV12-4, the J call TRBJ2-2; 10 nucleotides agree with TRBD1. Unmatched junction bases numbered 7, after V lost 5 bases and J lost 7 bases. The CDR3 is 15 amino acids.

V usage is TRBV20-1 and J usage is TRBJ2-1; D might be TRBD1 or TRBD2, each matching 6 bases. Trimming took off 0 bases at V and 1 base at J, with 13 bases between the two ends. CDR1 and CDR2 from the germline V gene are DFQATT and SNEGSKA (reference sequence). This CDR3 region has 16 residues. CDR3 nucleotides: TGCAGTGCTAGAGATCAAGGGGGGTTGTCCTACAATGAGCAGTTCTTC. This codes for CSARDQGGLSYNEQFF.

This clonotype was observed a few times. V usage is TRBV20-1 and J usage is TRBJ2-3; tentatively, D is TRBD2 (6 bases). V lost 0 bases to trimming and J lost 3 bases, with 16 bases between them. Germline loops: CDR1 DFQATT, CDR2 SNEGSKA (reference sequence). The CDR3 is 16 amino acids. The CDR3 protein is CSARDRFLSGTDTQYF. For the CDR3, the DNA is TGCAGTGCTAGAGATCGGTTCTTGAGCGGGACAGATACGCAGTATTTT.

This clonotype was observed a few times. The V gene is TRBV20-1, the J gene TRBJ1-1; D ambiguous. The germline V and J ends were trimmed by 1 base and 1 base, with 7 bases remaining between them. The V gene's germline CDR1 is DFQATT and CDR2 SNEGSKA (reference sequence). The CDR3 contains 13 residues. CDR3 region: CSARGTANTEAFF. Written as DNA, the CDR3 is TGCAGTGCTAGAGGCACAGCGAACACTGAAGCTTTCTTT.

In its sample, this clonotype was seen many times. The V call is TRBV7-6, the J call TRBJ2-1, with TRBD1 as a possible D gene (5 bases). This CDR3 is built from 15 residues. Deletions cut 4 bases from V and 2 bases from J, with 12 bases between. Germline CDR1 and CDR2: SGHVS and FNYEAQ. The CDR3 here is CASSSSQGTYNEQFF. The DNA of the CDR3 is TGTGCCAGCAGCTCGAGCCAGGGAACCTACAATGAGCAGTTCTTC.

The rearrangement joins TRBV6-2 or TRBV6-3 to TRBJ1-1, with D hard to call. Germline lookup yields CDR1 MNHEY and CDR2 SVGEGT. Trimming removed 8 bases from V and 1 base from J, with 8 bases in between. The CDR3 totals 12 residues. The CDR3 nucleotides read TGTGCCAGCGGCTGGGGGAACACTGAAGCTTTCTTT. Encoded protein: CASGWGNTEAFF.

This clonotype was recorded a few times. The V and J genes are TRBV28 and TRBJ1-4; 8 bases map to TRBD1. V lost 10 bases to trimming and J lost 2 bases; unmatched junction nucleotides: 6. This CDR3 spans 14 amino acids. Germline CDR1 reads MDHEN; CDR2 reads SYDVKM. The CDR3 is CATITGGTNEKLFF. As DNA, the CDR3 is TGTGCCACGATTACAGGGGGGACTAATGAAAAACTGTTTTTT. The variable domain in full, completed from reference TRBV28 and TRBJ1-4, reads DVKVTQSSRYLVKRTGEKVFLECVQDMDHENMFWYRQDPGLGLRLIYFSYDVKMKEKGDIPEGYSVSREKKERFSLILESASTNQTSMYLCATITGGTNEKLFFGSGTQLSVL.

Turning to this clonotype: A much larger clone differs from this one at a single base, so this may be a read error. This chain uses TRBV7-6 with TRBJ2-5; TRBD1 might be the D (5 bases). The V end lost 8 bases, the J end lost 5 bases, and 21 bases lay between the germline ends. Germline V gives CDR1 SGHVS, CDR2 FNYEAQ. The CDR3 spans 15 residues. This CDR3 reads CASPPEDKGQETQYF. As DNA, the CDR3 is TGTGCCAGCCCTCCCGAAGACAAGGGGCAGGAGACCCAGTACTTC.

The chain uses TRBV13 and TRBJ2-7, with D possibly matching TRBD1 (6 bases). The CDR3 covers 13 residues. The germline V gene has CDR1 PRHDT and CDR2 FYEKMQ (reference sequence). V was trimmed by 5 bases and J by 7 bases, leaving 15 bases between them. The CDR3, as DNA: TGTGCCAGCAGCCAACAGGGTATTGGAGAGCAGTACGTC. This sequence encodes CASSQQGIGEQYV.

Concerning this clonotype itself: Given a much more abundant clone one base away, this may be a read error. This chain connects TRBV7-9 to TRBJ1-6, with a tentative D call TRBD1 (5 bases). Trimming removed 5 bases at V and 8 bases at J, with 13 bases between. Germline loops: CDR1 SEHNR, CDR2 FQNEAQ (reference sequence). The CDR3 is made up of 14 amino acids. CDR3 coding DNA: TGTGCCAGCAGCGGTACCGGGACTGATTCACCCCTCCACTTT. Translation gives CASSGTGTDSPLHF.

The V and J genes are TRBV29-1 and TRBJ2-2, with 10 bases aligning to TRBD1. Germline V gives CDR1 SQVTM, CDR2 ANQGSEA. V lost 6 bases, J lost 4 bases, and 8 bases stayed unmatched. CDR3 length: 15 residues. The CDR3 sequence: CSVGQGGRATGELFF. In nucleotides, the CDR3 is TGCAGCGTCGGACAGGGGGGAAGAGCCACCGGGGAGCTGTTTTTT.

This rearrangement joins TRBV5-4 to TRBJ2-4; D remains unclear. V was cut by 4 bases and J by 8 bases, with 10 bases left in between. The germline gives CDR1 SGHNT, CDR2 YYREEE (reference sequence). The length of the CDR3 is 12 residues. The chain's CDR3 is CASSPGEDIQYF. DNA of the CDR3: TGTGCCAGCAGCCCCGGAGAGGACATTCAGTACTTC.

This clonotype was recorded at least ten times. V is TRBV7-2 and J is TRBJ1-1; weak D call: TRBD1 (6 bases). The CDR3 loop spans 11 amino acids. The V end was cut by 10 bases, the J end by 5 bases, with 11 bases between. Germline V gene data show CDR1 as SGHTA and CDR2 as FQGNSA. CDR3 loop: CAIEQGTEAFF. The CDR3 DNA is TGTGCCATTGAACAGGGTACTGAAGCTTTCTTT.

This clonotype turned up a few times. J is TRBJ2-2 and V is TRBV28; D might be TRBD1 (6 bases). The CDR3 contains 15 residues. V lost 8 bases and J 0 bases, leaving 13 bases between the germline ends. Germline lookup yields CDR1 MDHEN and CDR2 SYDVKM. The chain's CDR3 is CASQDSATNTGELFF. As DNA, the CDR3 is TGTGCCAGCCAGGACAGTGCCACGAACACCGGGGAGCTGTTTTTT.

At least ten counts were recorded for this clonotype. In DNA form, the CDR3 reads TGTGCCAGCAGCTTAACCCCGGGACTAGCGGACAATGAGCAGTTCTTC. Encoded protein: CASSLTPGLADNEQFF. J is TRBJ2-1 and V is TRBV7-3; 11 bases match TRBD2. V shed 0 bases, J shed 5 bases, and the junction held 3 bases outside the gene matches. The CDR3 has 16 residues. CDR1 SGHTA and CDR2 FQGTGA come from the germline V gene.

This clonotype was seen many times. The rearrangement joins TRBV7-9 to TRBJ2-5; possibly TRBD1 for D (5 bases). Trimming left V 7 bases short and J 6 bases short, with 18 bases between. Germline CDR1 reads SEHNR; CDR2 reads FQNEAQ (reference sequence). CDR3 length: 14 residues. CDR3 DNA: TGTGCCAGCATAAACCTGACAGCCACGAAGACCCAGTACTTC. Its translation: CASINLTATKTQYF.

In its sample, this clonotype was seen a few times. This rearrangement joins TRBV28 to TRBJ2-7; D unclear. The CDR3 sequence is 17 residues long. Germline-derived CDR1 and CDR2 are MDHEN and SYDVKM. V was shortened by 5 bases and J by 2 bases, with 22 bases between the two germline ends. CDR3 in DNA: TGTGCCAGCAGTCCCCCCTCGTGGTCAAGCCAAGCCTACGAGCAGTACGTC. Translated: CASSPPSWSSQAYEQYV.

The CDR3 is CASRDRSGDANYGYTF. CDR3 in DNA: TGTGCCAGCAGAGACAGGTCTGGAGACGCTAACTATGGCTACACCTTC. The chain has TRBV6-2 or TRBV6-3 and TRBJ1-2; a possible D gene is TRBD1 (6 bases). In germline, CDR1 is MNHEY, CDR2 SVGEGT. V was clipped by 6 bases and J by 0 bases, with 17 bases between them. This CDR3 contains 16 residues.

In this sample, this clonotype turned up a few times. This chain joins TRBV25-1 and TRBJ1-5; D is unclear. Germline CDR1 and CDR2: MGHDK and SYGVNS. There are 18 residues in the CDR3. V was clipped by 4 bases and J by 2 bases, with 21 bases between them. The CDR3: CASSGPDWYAWGNQPQHF. DNA for the CDR3: TGTGCCAGCAGTGGGCCCGACTGGTACGCCTGGGGCAATCAGCCCCAGCATTTT.

Remarks on this clonotype: A read error is possible here, since a much larger clone lies one base away. The chain couples TRBV7-9 to TRBJ2-1; D may be TRBD2 (6 bases). CDR1 and CDR2 (germline): SEHNR, FQNEAQ (reference sequence). The CDR3 extends over 16 amino acids. CDR3 bases: TGTACCAGCAGCTCCGGGACTCGGAGCGGAAACAATGAGCAGTTCTTC. Protein product: CTSSSGTRSGNNEQFF. The full variable domain, its missing parts supplied by reference TRBV7-9 and TRBJ2-1, is DTGVSQNPRHKITKRGQNVTFRCDPISEHNRLYWYRQTLGQGPEFLTYFQNEAQLEKSRLLSDRFSAERPKGSFSTLEIQRTEQGDSAMYLCTSSSGTRSGNNEQFFGPGTRLTVL.

The V gene is TRBV2, the J gene TRBJ2-1, with 9 bases aligning to TRBD1. In germline, CDR1 is SNHLY, CDR2 FYNNEI. There are 15 residues in the CDR3. The ends lost 6 bases at V and 9 bases at J; junction bases unmatched: 12. DNA of the CDR3: TGTGCCAGCAGGGCCCCCGGGACAGGGTTGCCTGAGCAGTTCTTC. Translating gives CASRAPGTGLPEQFF.

This clonotype showed up many times. This chain links TRBV12-3 or TRBV12-4 with TRBJ2-1, with 7 nucleotides matching TRBD2. The length of the CDR3 is 17 residues. V trimming: 0 bases; J trimming: 0 bases; junction bases outside the gene matches: 5. CDR3 protein: CASSLAGLGISYNEQFF. The CDR3 DNA reads TGTGCCAGCAGTTTAGCTGGACTAGGAATCTCCTACAATGAGCAGTTCTTC.

V usage is TRBV20-1 and J usage is TRBJ1-1, with 7 nucleotides matching TRBD1. Per germline, CDR1 DFQATT and CDR2 SNEGSKA (reference sequence). This CDR3 is 14 amino acids long. V lost 3 bases to trimming and J lost 3 bases; unmatched junction nucleotides: 7. CDR3 sequence: CSASPRGSDTEAFF. The CDR3 DNA reads TGCAGTGCTAGCCCCAGGGGGTCTGACACTGAAGCTTTCTTT.